The 2 T cell receptor beta chains given below trace back to one sample, sequenced in a study of cytotoxic CD8 clonotypes in ibrutinib-treated CLL. Sequencing was performed with immunoSEQ multiplex PCR; in TCRdb, only in-frame clones are kept and a portion is missing. The sample holds 200,000 to 250,000 clones, 65% to 80% seen once. The specimen comprised PBMCs, sampled after 12 months of ibrutinib treatment. Source of these receptors: a human donor with chronic lymphocytic leukemia.

The chain links TRBV30 to TRBJ1-2, with D hard to call. The CDR3 extends over 14 amino acids. The V end lost 0 bases, the J end lost 5 bases, and 13 bases lay between the germline ends. CDR1 and CDR2 (germline): GTSNPN, SVGIG (reference sequence). CDR3 residues: CAWSVEWGRYGYTF. The CDR3 DNA reads as TGTGCCTGGAGTGTAGAATGGGGAAGATATGGCTACACCTTC.

The genes are TRBV30 and TRBJ2-1; TRBD1 matches 10 bases. CDR1 and CDR2 from the germline V gene are GTSNPN and SVGIG (reference sequence). The CDR3 is 16 residues long. V gave up 0 bases and J gave up 3 bases; unmatched junction bases: 5. In DNA, the CDR3 is TGTGCCTGGAGTGTAGGCCGGACAGGGGGCTACAATGAGCAGTTCTTC. Translated, it gives CAWSVGRTGGYNEQFF.